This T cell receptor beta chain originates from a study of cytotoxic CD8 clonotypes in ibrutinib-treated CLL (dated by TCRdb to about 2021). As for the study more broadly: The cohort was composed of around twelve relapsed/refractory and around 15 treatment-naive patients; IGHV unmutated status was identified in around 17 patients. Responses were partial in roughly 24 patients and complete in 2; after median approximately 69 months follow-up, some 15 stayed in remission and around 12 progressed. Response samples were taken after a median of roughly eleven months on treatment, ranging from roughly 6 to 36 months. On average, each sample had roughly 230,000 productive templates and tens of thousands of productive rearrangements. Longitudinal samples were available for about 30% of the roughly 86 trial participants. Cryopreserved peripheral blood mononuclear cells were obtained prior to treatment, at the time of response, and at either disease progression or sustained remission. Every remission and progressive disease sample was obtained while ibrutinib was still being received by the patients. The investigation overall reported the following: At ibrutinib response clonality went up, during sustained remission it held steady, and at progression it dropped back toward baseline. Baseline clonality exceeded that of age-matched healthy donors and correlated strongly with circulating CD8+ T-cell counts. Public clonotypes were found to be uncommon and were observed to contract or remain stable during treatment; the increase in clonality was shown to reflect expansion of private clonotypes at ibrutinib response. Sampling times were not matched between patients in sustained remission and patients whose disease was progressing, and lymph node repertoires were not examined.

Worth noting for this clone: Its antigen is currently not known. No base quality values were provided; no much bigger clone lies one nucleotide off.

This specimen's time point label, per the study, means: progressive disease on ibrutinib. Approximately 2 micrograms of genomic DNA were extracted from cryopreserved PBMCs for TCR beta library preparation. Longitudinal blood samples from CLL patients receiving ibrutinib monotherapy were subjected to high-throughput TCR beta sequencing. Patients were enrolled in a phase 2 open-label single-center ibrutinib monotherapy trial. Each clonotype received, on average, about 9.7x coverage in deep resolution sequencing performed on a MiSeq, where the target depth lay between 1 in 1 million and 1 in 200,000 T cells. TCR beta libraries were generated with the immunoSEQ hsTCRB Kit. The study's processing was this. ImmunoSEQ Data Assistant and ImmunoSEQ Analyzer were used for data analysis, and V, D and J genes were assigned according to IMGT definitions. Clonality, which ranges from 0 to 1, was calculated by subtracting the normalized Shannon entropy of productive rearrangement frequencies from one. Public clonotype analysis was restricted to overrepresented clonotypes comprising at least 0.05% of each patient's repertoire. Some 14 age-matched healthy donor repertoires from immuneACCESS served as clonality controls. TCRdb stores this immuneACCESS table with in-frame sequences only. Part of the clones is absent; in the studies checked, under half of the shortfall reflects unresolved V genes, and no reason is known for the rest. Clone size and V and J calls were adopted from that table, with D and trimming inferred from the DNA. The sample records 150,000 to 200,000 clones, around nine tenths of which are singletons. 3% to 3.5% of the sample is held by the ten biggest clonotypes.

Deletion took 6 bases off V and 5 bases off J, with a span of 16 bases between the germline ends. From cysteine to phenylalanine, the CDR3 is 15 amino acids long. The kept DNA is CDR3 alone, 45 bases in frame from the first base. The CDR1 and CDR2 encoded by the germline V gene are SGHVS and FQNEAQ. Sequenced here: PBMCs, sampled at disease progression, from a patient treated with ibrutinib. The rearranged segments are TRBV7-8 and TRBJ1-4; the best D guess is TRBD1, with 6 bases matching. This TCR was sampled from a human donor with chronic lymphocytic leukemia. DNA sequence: TGTGCCAGCAGTTACGGACAGTCAGAAAATGAAAAACTGTTTTTT. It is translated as CASSYGQSENEKLFF.